Listed here is a single TCR beta chain. Its antigen remains unidentified. Terminally differentiated effector memory CD45RA+ cells were excluded from the naive CD8 cells, which were CD45RO-negative and positively selected for CCR7. The donors were adults (healthy and HIV-negative) with no recent acute infections or vaccinations. Using 200 ng DNA, 30,000 to 35,000 T cell genomes, the sorted-subset replicate PCRs were run. Using immunoSEQ multiplex PCR, the repertoire was profiled, and TCRdb retains in-frame clones only, with some absent. Counted here are approximately 600,000 clones, roughly 96% occurring once; the ten biggest clones make up over 0.09%. The data derive from a study of shared clonotypes between healthy human individuals. About the research overall: Two women and a few men aged 18 to 49 made up the donors. General study results and limits: Represented diversity, genetic and exposure-history alike, was limited by few donors.

V was shortened by 0 bases and J by 3 bases, with 15 bases between the two germline ends. There are 16 residues in the CDR3. CDR1 SEHNR and CDR2 FQNEAQ come from the germline V gene (reference sequence). This rearrangement joins TRBV7-9 to TRBJ2-7; a weak D match, TRBD2 (7 bases). Sequencing used naive CD8+ T cells sorted from blood. The TCR sequence derives from a young woman in good health. CDR3 amino acids: CASSLAAGAPHYEQYF. In DNA form, the CDR3 reads TGTGCCAGCAGCTTAGCGGCGGGGGCCCCCCACTACGAGCAGTACTTC.